The next 15 T cell receptor beta chains were all read from a single sample in a study of T-cell reconstitution after alpha-beta-depleted transplantation in children. Their antigen targets remain unknown. TCRbeta library preparation incorporated unique molecular identifiers. In TCRdb, the PCR reads were re-called with MiXCR into one record per CDR3 protein. The repertoire consists of approximately 31,000 distinct CDR3 sequences, with about 6.8% occurring once and the leading ten covering 25% to 30%. Study-level results: By about two months after transplant, alpha-beta T cells reportedly arose from several hundred graft clones that had expanded.

The sequencing used peripheral blood, collected 60 days after TCRalphabeta/CD19-depleted stem cell transplant. Source of these receptors: a child under two years old who had a stem cell transplant for acute myeloid leukemia, so the T cells may come from the graft donor.

This clonotype was seen ten or more times. The chain recombines TRBV6-5 with TRBJ2-5; TRBD1 matches at 7 bases. Germline V lookup: CDR1 MNHEY, CDR2 SVGAGI. The CDR3 runs to 16 residues. The junction had 11 bases not matched to a gene; V was cut back by 2 bases and J by 5 bases. The CDR3 DNA follows: TGTGCCAGCAGTTACACCGAAATGGGCAGGGGGGAGACCCAGTACTTC. It translates to CASSYTEMGRGETQYF.

This clonotype was seen many times. The rearrangement links TRBV28 to TRBJ2-7; D not certain. CDR3 size: 11 residues. Trimming took 2 bases from V and 2 from J, leaving 1 base between them. Germline CDR1 and CDR2: MDHEN and SYDVKM. The CDR3 loop reads CASSLTYEQYF. The CDR3 DNA sequence: TGTGCCAGCAGTTTAACCTACGAGCAGTACTTC.

This clonotype was recorded many times. CDR3 bases: TGTGCCAGCAGTTTTGGCTACAATGAGCAGTTCTTC. Its protein product is CASSFGYNEQFF. This chain uses TRBV12-3 or TRBV12-4 with TRBJ2-1; D is unclear. The CDR3 has 12 amino acids. V was pared by 3 bases and J by 3 bases, with 3 bases between.

This clonotype has a count of ten or more. V is TRBV6-5 and J is TRBJ2-1; D is perhaps TRBD1 or TRBD2 (5 bases each). This CDR3 is 14 amino acids long. V lost 4 bases and J lost 8, with 15 bases in between. Germline CDR1 reads MNHEY; CDR2 reads SVGAGI. The CDR3 coding sequence is TGTGCCAGCAGTTTCCGGGTCGTGGGGGATGAGCAGTTCTTC. It is translated as CASSFRVVGDEQFF.

This clonotype was observed many times. The chain has TRBV7-9 and TRBJ1-5; D remains unclear. The V gene lost 3 bases and the J gene lost 3 bases, with 9 bases spanning the gap. Germline values: CDR1 SEHNR, CDR2 FQNEAQ (reference sequence). This CDR3 is built from 14 residues. CDR3: CASSLPGSNQPQHF. The CDR3 DNA sequence: TGTGCCAGCAGCTTGCCCGGGTCCAATCAGCCCCAGCATTTT.

In its sample, this clonotype was seen a few times. The CDR3 DNA reads TGTGCCAGCATCCCCGGGGCTGATAATGAAAAACTGTTTTTT. Translating it yields CASIPGADNEKLFF. The V gene is TRBV6-1, the J gene TRBJ1-4; the D gene is possibly TRBD1 (5 bases). V was shortened by 7 bases and J by 4 bases, with 13 bases between the two germline ends. The CDR3 loop spans 14 amino acids. Germline loops: CDR1 MNHNS, CDR2 SASEGT.

This clonotype was seen at least ten times. One junction end does not reproduce the germline sequence, and a read error may be involved. The V call is TRBV29-1, the J call TRBJ2-3; D possibly corresponds to TRBD1 (6 bases). Germline CDR1 SQVTM, CDR2 ANQGSEA. The CDR3 runs to 11 residues. The chain's CDR3 is CSFQQGSPEDF. The CDR3 DNA sequence: TGCAGCTTCCAACAGGGCTCCCCTGAGGATTTT.

This clonotype was detected ten times or more. J is TRBJ2-2 and V is TRBV7-9, with D perhaps TRBD1 or TRBD2 (6 bases each). This CDR3 has 14 residues. Per germline, CDR1 SEHNR and CDR2 FQNEAQ (reference sequence). With 7 bases removed from V and 5 bases from J, the gap between germline ends came to 14 bases. In DNA, the CDR3 is TGTGCCAGCAACGGGGGCCGGAGAACCGGGGAGCTGTTTTTT. Translated: CASNGGRRTGELFF.

At least ten counts were recorded for this clonotype. V is TRBV15 and J is TRBJ2-5; D gene ambiguous. There are 12 residues in the CDR3. Trimming stripped 3 bases from V and 5 bases from J, with 7 bases between. Germline CDR1 is LNHNV and CDR2 is YYDKDF (reference sequence). The DNA of the CDR3 is TGTGCCACCAGCAGCTGGCCCGAGACCCAGTACTTC. As protein: CATSSWPETQYF.

This clonotype has at least ten counts. The chain combines TRBV10-3 with TRBJ2-1, with 10 positions matching TRBD1. CDR1 is ENHRY, CDR2 SYGVKD, per germline. The CDR3 contains 15 residues. The V gene end was trimmed by 3 bases and the J gene end by 8 bases; junction bases not matched to a gene: 7. Here the CDR3 DNA reads TGTGCCATCAGTGATAGGACAGGGGGAGGCGATGAGCAGTTCTTC. Translated, it gives CAISDRTGGGDEQFF.

There are many counts of this clonotype. V usage is TRBV4-3 and J usage is TRBJ1-2, with D maybe TRBD1 (6 bases). Germline-derived CDR1 and CDR2 are LGHNA and YSLEER. Trimming pared 0 bases from V and 7 bases from J, leaving 15 bases between. The CDR3 is 15 amino acids. CDR3 sequence: CASSQDVAGARGYTF. CDR3 coding DNA: TGCGCCAGCAGCCAAGATGTGGCGGGGGCGCGTGGCTACACCTTC.

The J gene is TRBJ2-4, the V gene TRBV20-1; no clear D. CDR1 and CDR2 from the germline V gene are DFQATT and SNEGSKA (reference sequence). The V gene lost 6 bases and the J gene lost 6 bases, with 18 bases spanning the gap. The CDR3 is 14 amino acids. CDR3: CSASEVPFINIQYF. The CDR3 region has the DNA TGCAGTGCCTCCGAGGTCCCGTTTATAAACATTCAGTACTTC.

At least ten counts were recorded for this clonotype. The chain couples TRBV7-9 to TRBJ2-1, with 7 nucleotides matching TRBD1. The CDR3 consists of 13 residues. Germline CDR1 SEHNR, CDR2 FQNEAQ (reference sequence). V was clipped by 2 bases and J by 7 bases; unmatched bases: 2. The CDR3 DNA is TGTGCCAGCAGCTTATTACAGGGGAATGAGCAGTTCTTC. Translation gives CASSLLQGNEQFF.

This clonotype was observed at least ten times. The gene calls are TRBV4-3 and TRBJ1-4, with D perhaps matching TRBD1 (5 bases). CDR3 length: 14 amino acids. Deletions cut 4 bases from V and 7 bases from J, with 13 bases between. Germline assignment: CDR1 LGHNA and CDR2 YSLEER. CDR3 residues: CASSPMGLGEKLFF. CDR3 in DNA: TGCGCCAGCAGCCCTATGGGACTGGGTGAAAAACTGTTTTTT.

The CDR3 sequence: CAWSVRGKGNTEAFF. The CDR3 nucleotides read TGTGCCTGGAGTGTCCGGGGGAAGGGGAACACTGAAGCTTTCTTT. V and J are TRBV30 and TRBJ1-1, with D possibly matching TRBD1 (5 bases). The CDR3 consists of 15 residues. Between the trimmed V and J ends, which lost 0 bases and 1 base, there was a span of 12 bases. The germline V gene encodes CDR1 GTSNPN and CDR2 SVGIG (reference sequence).